This T cell receptor beta chain was sequenced for a study of cytomegalovirus exposure and HLA in healthy donors. Regarding the study as a whole: Reported performance of the classifier showed diagnosis of cytomegalovirus status with high specificity and sensitivity.

CDR1 and CDR2 from the germline V gene are GTSNPN and SVGIG (reference sequence). Deletions cut 8 bases from V and 3 bases from J, with 10 bases between. This CDR3 has 11 residues. It was with 60 Vbeta and 13 Jbeta primers that the PCR ran. Sequencing was performed with immunoSEQ multiplex PCR; in TCRdb, only in-frame clones are kept and a portion is missing. The sample yields fewer than 120,000 clones, around 88% seen once. Comments on this clone: Antigen unknown.

This TCR derives from a middle-aged man in good health and CMV-seronegative. V is TRBV30 and J is TRBJ1-1; the D is unclear. The sample taken for sequencing was PBMCs. CDR3 residues: CAVQQDTEAFF. The CDR3 DNA is TGTGCCGTCCAGCAGGACACTGAAGCTTTCTTT.